The TCR beta chain described here comes from a study of blood T cell repertoires in COVID-19. CDR3 length: 13 residues. The V and J ends lost 5 bases and 1 base respectively, with 6 bases between them. Per the germline V gene, CDR1 is ENHRY and CDR2 is SYGVKD. Libraries were prepared by immunoSEQ multiplex PCR; TCRdb keeps only in-frame clonotypes and omits some of them. The table includes hundreds of thousands of clones, roughly 85% detected once. The sequenced material came from peripheral blood. This chain joins TRBV10-3 and TRBJ2-1; D gene uncertain. This TCR derives from a woman aged 25 to 39 with active or convalescent COVID-19. CDR3 in amino acids: CAISFISYNEQFF. The DNA for the CDR3 is TGTGCCATCAGTTTTATATCCTACAATGAGCAGTTCTTC.